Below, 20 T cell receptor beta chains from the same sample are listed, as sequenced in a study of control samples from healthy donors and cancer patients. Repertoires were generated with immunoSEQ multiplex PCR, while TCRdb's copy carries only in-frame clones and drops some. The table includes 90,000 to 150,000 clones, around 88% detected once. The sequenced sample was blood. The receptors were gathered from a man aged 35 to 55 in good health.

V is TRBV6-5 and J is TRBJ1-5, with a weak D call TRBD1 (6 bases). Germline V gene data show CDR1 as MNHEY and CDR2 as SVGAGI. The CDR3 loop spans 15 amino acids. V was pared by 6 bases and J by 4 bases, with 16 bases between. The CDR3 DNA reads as TGTGCCAGCAGCAAAACAGGGCTGGGAAATCAGCCCCAGCATTTT. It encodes CASSKTGLGNQPQHF.

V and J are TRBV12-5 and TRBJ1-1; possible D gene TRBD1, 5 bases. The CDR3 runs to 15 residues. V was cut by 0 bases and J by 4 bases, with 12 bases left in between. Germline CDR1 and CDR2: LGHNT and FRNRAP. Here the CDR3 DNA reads TGTGCTAGTGGTTTGGTAGGTTCAGGGATCACTGAAGCTTTCTTT. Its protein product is CASGLVGSGITEAFF.

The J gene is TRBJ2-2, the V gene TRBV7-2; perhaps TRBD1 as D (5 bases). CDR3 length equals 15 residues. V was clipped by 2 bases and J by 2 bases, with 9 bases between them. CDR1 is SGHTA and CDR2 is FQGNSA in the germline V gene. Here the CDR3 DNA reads TGTGCCAGCAGCTTACAGGGCGATAACACCGGGGAGCTGTTTTTT. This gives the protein CASSLQGDNTGELFF.

This chain's CDR3 is CASSLHDWTGNTGELFF. DNA of the CDR3: TGTGCCAGCAGCCTCCACGATTGGACAGGGAACACCGGGGAGCTGTTTTTT. V usage is TRBV11-3 and J usage is TRBJ2-2; TRBD1 aligns across 7 bases. This CDR3 has 17 amino acids. Germline V gene sequence: CDR1 SGHNT, CDR2 YENEEA. V trimming: 5 bases; J trimming: 1 base; junction bases outside the gene matches: 10.

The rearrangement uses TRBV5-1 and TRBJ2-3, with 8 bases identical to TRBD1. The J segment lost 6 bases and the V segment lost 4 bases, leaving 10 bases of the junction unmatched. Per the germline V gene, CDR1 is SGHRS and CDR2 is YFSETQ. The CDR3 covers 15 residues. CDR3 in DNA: TGCGCCAGCAGCATAGGACAGGGTGGACTGGATACGCAGTATTTT. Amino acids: CASSIGQGGLDTQYF. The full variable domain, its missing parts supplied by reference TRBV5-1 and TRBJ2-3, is KAGVTQTPRYLIKTRGQQVTLSCSPISGHRSVSWYQQTPGQGLQFLFEYFSETQRNKGNFPGRFSGRQFSNSRSEMNVSTLELGDSALYLCASSIGQGGLDTQYFGPGTRLTVL.

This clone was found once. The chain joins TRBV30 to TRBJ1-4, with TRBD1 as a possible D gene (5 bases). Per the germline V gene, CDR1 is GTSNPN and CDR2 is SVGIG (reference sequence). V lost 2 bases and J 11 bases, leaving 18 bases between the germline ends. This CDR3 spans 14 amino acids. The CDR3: CAWSSGTSTPKLFF. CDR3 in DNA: TGTGCCTGGAGTTCAGGGACCTCAACGCCGAAACTGTTTTTT.

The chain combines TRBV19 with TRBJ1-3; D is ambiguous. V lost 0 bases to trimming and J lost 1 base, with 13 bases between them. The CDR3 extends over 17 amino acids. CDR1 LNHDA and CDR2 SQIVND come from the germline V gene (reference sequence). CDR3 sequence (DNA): TGTGCCAGTAGTATAGATCTGGGCGAGGGTTCTGGAAACACCATATATTTT. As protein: CASSIDLGEGSGNTIYF.

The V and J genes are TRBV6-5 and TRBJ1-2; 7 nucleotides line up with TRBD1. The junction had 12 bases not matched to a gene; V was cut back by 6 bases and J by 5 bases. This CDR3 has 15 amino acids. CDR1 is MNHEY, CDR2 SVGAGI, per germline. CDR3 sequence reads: CASSAHPTGLYGYTF. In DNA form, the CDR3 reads TGTGCCAGCAGCGCTCACCCGACAGGGCTATATGGCTACACCTTC.

The CDR3 DNA sequence: TGTGCCAGCAGCTCCGGCGGACAGGGGGCCTACGAGCAGTACTTC. Translating gives CASSSGGQGAYEQYF. V is TRBV11-2 and J is TRBJ2-7, with 10 bases lining up with TRBD1. CDR1 and CDR2 from the germline V gene are SGHAT and FQNNGV. The CDR3 totals 15 residues. V was clipped by 4 bases and J by 2 bases; unmatched bases: 5.

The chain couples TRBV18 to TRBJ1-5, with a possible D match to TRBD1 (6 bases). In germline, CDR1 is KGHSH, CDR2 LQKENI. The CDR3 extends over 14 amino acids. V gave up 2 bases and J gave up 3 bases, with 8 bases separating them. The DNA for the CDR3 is TGTGCCAGCTCACCATCAGGGGACAATCAGCCCCAGCATTTT. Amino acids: CASSPSGDNQPQHF.

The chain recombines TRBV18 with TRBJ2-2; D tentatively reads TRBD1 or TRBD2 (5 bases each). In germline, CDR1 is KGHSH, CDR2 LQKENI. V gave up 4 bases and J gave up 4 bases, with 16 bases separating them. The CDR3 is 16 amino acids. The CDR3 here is CASSRSLGVGTGELFF. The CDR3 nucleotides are TGTGCCAGCTCACGCAGCTTGGGGGTCGGCACCGGGGAGCTGTTTTTT.

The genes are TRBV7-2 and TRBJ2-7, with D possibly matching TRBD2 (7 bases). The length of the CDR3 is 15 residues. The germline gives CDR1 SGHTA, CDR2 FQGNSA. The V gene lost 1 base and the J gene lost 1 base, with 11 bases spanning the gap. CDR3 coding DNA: TGTGCCAGCAGCTTAGTGGGGGGGGCGTCCTACGAGCAGTACTTC. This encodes CASSLVGGASYEQYF.

The CDR3 DNA is TGTGCCAGTACGAGCAGGGGACTAAGCTCCTACGAGCAGTACTTC. Protein: CASTSRGLSSYEQYF. The chain combines TRBV11-1 with TRBJ2-7, with a weak D call TRBD2 (7 bases). This CDR3 contains 15 residues. V was cut by 9 bases and J by 0 bases, with 18 bases left in between. CDR1 is SGHAT and CDR2 is FQDESV in the germline V gene (reference sequence).

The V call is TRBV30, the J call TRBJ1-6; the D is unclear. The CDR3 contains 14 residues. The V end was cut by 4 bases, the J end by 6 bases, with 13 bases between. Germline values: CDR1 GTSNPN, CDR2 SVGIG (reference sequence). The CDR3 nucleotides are TGTGCCTGGAATTGGGAATTGTTTAATTCACCCCTCCACTTT. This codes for CAWNWELFNSPLHF.

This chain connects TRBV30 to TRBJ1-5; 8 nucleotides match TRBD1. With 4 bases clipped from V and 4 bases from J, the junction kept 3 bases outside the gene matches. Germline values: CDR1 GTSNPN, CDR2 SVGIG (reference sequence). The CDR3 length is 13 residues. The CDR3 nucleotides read TGTGCCTGGACGGACAGGGAAAATCAGCCCCAGCATTTT. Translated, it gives CAWTDRENQPQHF.

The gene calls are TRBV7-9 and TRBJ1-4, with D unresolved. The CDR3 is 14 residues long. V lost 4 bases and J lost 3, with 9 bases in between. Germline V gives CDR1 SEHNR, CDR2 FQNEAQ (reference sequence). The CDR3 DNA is TGTGCCAGCAGCTGGGGAGCCGCTAATGAAAAACTGTTTTTT. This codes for CASSWGAANEKLFF.

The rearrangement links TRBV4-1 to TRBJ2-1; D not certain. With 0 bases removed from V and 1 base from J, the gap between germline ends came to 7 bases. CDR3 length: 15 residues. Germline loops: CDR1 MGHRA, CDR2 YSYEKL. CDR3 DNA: TGCGCCAGCAGCCAAGATTGGAAGTCCTACAATGAGCAGTTCTTC. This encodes CASSQDWKSYNEQFF.

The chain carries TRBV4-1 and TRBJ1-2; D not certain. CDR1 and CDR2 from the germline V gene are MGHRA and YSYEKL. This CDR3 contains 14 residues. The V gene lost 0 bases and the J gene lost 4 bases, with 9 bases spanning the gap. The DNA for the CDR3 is TGCGCCAGCAGCCAAGATGGGAATGGCTATGGCTACACCTTC. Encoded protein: CASSQDGNGYGYTF.

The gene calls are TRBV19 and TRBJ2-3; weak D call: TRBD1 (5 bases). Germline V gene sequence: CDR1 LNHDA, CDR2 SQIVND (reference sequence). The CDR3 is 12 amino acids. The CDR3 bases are TGTGCGTCCGGACAAAGCACAGATACGCAGTATTTT. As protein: CASGQSTDTQYF.

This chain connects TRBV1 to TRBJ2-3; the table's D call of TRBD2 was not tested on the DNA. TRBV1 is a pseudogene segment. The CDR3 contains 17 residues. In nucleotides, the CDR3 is TGCACCAGCAGCCTCCCTCCGGGACTAGCGGGGGGAGATACGCAGTATTTT. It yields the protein CTSSLPPGLAGGDTQYF.